This entry is about one TCR beta chain. There is no known antigen for this receptor. No quality values exist for individual bases; no much larger clone is one base distant. These data originate in a study of vaccination and CD4 T cells after COVID-19 (dated by TCRdb to the early 2020s). Study-level background: Convalescent patients had a positive SARS-CoV-2 result on nasal swab PCR, and of these patients, several had mild disease and one had severe disease. Six males and four females were included in the convalescent cohort, with two Hispanic individuals, seven Caucasians, two Asians and one multiracial person represented. Two doses of either the Pfizer-BioNTech BNT162b2 vaccine (n=8) or the Moderna mRNA-1273 vaccine (n=2) were administered to participants. Post-COVID blood samples from convalescent patients were collected a median of roughly 100 days after diagnosis, with a range of roughly 35 to 180 days. Post-vaccine blood samples were obtained a median of about 77 days after the second vaccine dose, with a range of about 12 to 241 days. Culture stimuli were overlapping spike peptide pools from SARS-CoV-2 and from the common cold coronaviruses HCoV-NL63, HCoV-OC43 and HCoV-229E. Control cultures received a CEFX viral epitope pool as the positive control, an HIV-1 Nef peptide pool as the negative control, or no peptide. In ten to eleven COVID-19 convalescent patients and a few infection-naive healthy vaccine recipients, researchers compared the spike-specific CD4+ TCR repertoire from before mRNA vaccination with the repertoire from after.

What the study reported, not specific to this receptor: Of the vaccine-specific clones found in convalescent patients, nearly all (304 of 307) were mono-reactive for SARS-CoV-2 spike instead of being cross-reactive with common cold coronaviruses. The median number of SARS-CoV-2-reactive clonotypes rose from about 19 after infection to 38 after vaccination, but the change was not significant. Among convalescent patients, a median roughly 90% of the SARS-CoV-2-reactive clones seen after vaccination appeared only after vaccination, which suggests priming specific to the vaccine. Only a relatively small number of convalescent patients were included in the study, and early timepoints following natural infection were not analyzed.

Including cysteine and phenylalanine, the CDR3 has 17 amino acids. This entry keeps only the CDR3 DNA: 51 bases, framed from base 1. The germline V gene (reference sequence) sets CDR1 to SEHNR and CDR2 to FQNEAQ. V ends up 5 bases short and J 6 bases short, with an unmatched junction base count of 13. This specimen's treatment or condition label, per the study, means: approximately 10-day PBMC culture with coronavirus spike peptide pools or control peptides (ViraFEST assay). The ViraFEST assay was used in the study, in which antigen-specific T cells were expanded with peptide pools and expanded clonotypes were subsequently identified by TCR sequencing. Positive SARS-CoV-2 PCR tests in the convalescent patients dated from March to December 2020, before Alpha, Beta and Delta variants emerged in the United States. PBMCs were cultured at fewer than 2.5 million per well in IMDM supplemented with 5% human AB serum and approximately 10 IU/ml IL-2, with about 9 ug/ml peptide pools added. Half of the culture medium was replaced with fresh IL-2-containing medium on days 3 and 7. After approximately eleven days of culture, CD4+ T cells were isolated by negative selection using the EasySep CD4+ T cell isolation kit. Ficoll-Paque Plus gradient centrifugation was used to isolate PBMCs from whole blood, and the isolated PBMCs were then either used fresh or cryopreserved at -140C. Triplicate wells were generally used for each culture condition.

The library was generated by PCR. At the Johns Hopkins FTIC core, DNA from the cultured CD4+ T cells underwent TCR sequencing with the Oncomine TCR Beta short-read assay. The QIAamp micro DNA kit was used to extract genomic DNA from the cultured CD4+ T cells. The Oncomine TCR Beta libraries from cultured CD4+ T cells were pooled using unique dual indexes and then sequenced on an Illumina iSeq 100. The source study handled its data this way. Non-productive sequences were filtered out, and CDR3s that did not start with C, did not end with F or W, or were shorter than 7 amino acids were discarded. The MANAFEST web application was used to identify antigen-specific clonotypes by comparing peptide-stimulated wells against reference wells and other culture wells. For a clone to be called positive, the clone needed an FDR below 0.05, an odds ratio above 5, and a productive frequency above 0.1% in at least two of three replicate wells. A clonotype was classed as cross-reactive if the clonotype showed significant expansion both in SARS-CoV-2 spike wells and in at least one common cold coronavirus spike condition. Similarity between CDR3 sequences was evaluated in R version 3.6.1 using Levenshtein distances (stringdist) and unrooted phylogenetic trees (ape). TCRdb trimmed the raw reads at Q25, called clones with MiXCR and kept productive beta chains. Every entry covers one CDR3 protein and lists the most common genes and DNA from its rows. These V and J calls originate from TCRdb's pipeline instead of the authors' own analysis. In all, the sample holds roughly 18,000 distinct CDR3 sequences, and around three fifths of those were seen once. The ten largest clonotypes hold approximately 9.9% of the sample.

The chain uses TRBV7-9 and TRBJ1-1; TRBD1 lines up with 12 middle nucleotides. This clonotype originated in a human donor who had recovered from COVID-19. Sequencing was carried out using CD4+ T cells from blood, cultured in vitro. The DNA sequence is given as TGTGCCAGCAGCACAGTCACGGGACAGGGGGCGAGGGCTGAAGCTTTCTTT. Translation gives CASSTVTGQGARAEAFF.